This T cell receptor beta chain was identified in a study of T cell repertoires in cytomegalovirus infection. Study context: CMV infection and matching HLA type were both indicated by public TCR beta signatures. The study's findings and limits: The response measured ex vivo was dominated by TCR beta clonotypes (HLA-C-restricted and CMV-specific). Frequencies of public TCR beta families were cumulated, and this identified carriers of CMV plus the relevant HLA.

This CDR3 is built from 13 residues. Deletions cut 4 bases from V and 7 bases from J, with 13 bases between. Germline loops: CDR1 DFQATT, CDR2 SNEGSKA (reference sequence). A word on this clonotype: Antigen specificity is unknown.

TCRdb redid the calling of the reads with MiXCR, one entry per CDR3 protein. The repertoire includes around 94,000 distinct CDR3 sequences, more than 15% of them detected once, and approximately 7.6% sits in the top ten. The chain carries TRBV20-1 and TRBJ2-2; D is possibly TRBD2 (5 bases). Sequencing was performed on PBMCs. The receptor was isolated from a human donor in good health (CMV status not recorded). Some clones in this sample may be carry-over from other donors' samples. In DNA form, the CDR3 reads TGCAGTGCTACTGGCTCCGGGATCGGGGAGCTGTTTTTT. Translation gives CSATGSGIGELFF.